This is a list of T cell receptor beta chains from one sample in a study of blood T cell repertoires in COVID-19. Some clones are missing from TCRdb's copy, which holds only in-frame ones; the method was immunoSEQ multiplex PCR. The profile shows approximately 110,000 clones, 80% to 90% of them singletons. The sequenced sample consisted of peripheral blood. The source of these receptors is a woman aged 45-59 years with active or convalescent COVID-19. The CDR3 runs from the conserved cysteine through the conserved F or W.

CDR3,V
CASNAGSPSNQPQHF,TRBV6-5
CASSLGQGDYGYTF,TRBV4-3
CAISGLGAGTEAFF,TRBV10-3
CASSLDWTGPYEQYF,TRBV5-1
CASSERLAGTSSYNEQFF,TRBV6-1
CASSQEQGAPYEQYF,TRBV28
CASSLTGTSGQGTQYF,TRBV7-3
CASTDTQWGTRLHEQFF,TRBV19
CASRLGRGYGYTF,TRBV19
CASSPGGMGEAFF,TRBV18
CASSLVGQLNQPQHF,TRBV7-9
CASSQAPGLAGTLLTDTQYF,TRBV4-2
CASSPRPSGTYEQYF,TRBV7-2
CASSLGGRLNQPQHF,TRBV5-6
CASSGGDRKLFF,TRBV2
CASVTSGSYNEQFF,TRBV6-1
CSVLRRGNTEAFF,TRBV29-1
CASSPRDRVAPYEQYF,TRBV18
CASSQVPAGGRNEQFF,TRBV4-3
CASSQDGAVYNEQFF,TRBV4-1
CASSVGRPDTQYF,TRBV19
CASLSGTSGKGEQFF,TRBV28
CAWRVVGGDHSPLHF,TRBV30
CASSQSHRGGVYGYTF,TRBV23-1
CSVPGGDTQYF,TRBV29-1
CASSLWGGQETQYF,TRBV28
CASSRTGYDYGYTF,TRBV6-5
CASSLGRGSSVGYTF,TRBV11-2
CASSRTRNEQFF,TRBV3-1/TRBV3-2
CASSLQGGAGNTIYF,TRBV28
CASSIGTGAGIGPQHF,TRBV19
CSVAQGGGSGELFF,TRBV29-1
CASSIGTGGETNTEAFF,TRBV19
CASSNGLAGGGEQYF,TRBV27
CDGTGNYGYTF,TRBV27